This T cell receptor (beta chain) originates from a study of control samples from healthy donors and cancer patients. The method was immunoSEQ multiplex PCR; TCRdb's version includes in-frame clones alone and lacks a portion of them. Counted here are about 130,000 clones, more than 85% occurring once; the ten biggest clones make up 1.7%. Trimming cost V 0 bases and J 3 bases, with 14 bases left between them. CDR1 is SGDLS and CDR2 is YYNGEE in the germline V gene. There are 16 residues in the CDR3. The rearrangement links TRBV9 to TRBJ2-3, with a tentative D call TRBD2 (5 bases). The sequence was obtained from a man aged 50-59 years with head and neck cancer. Sequencing was carried out using PBMCs. CDR3 DNA sequence: TGTGCCAGCAGCGTAGGGGCCGTAGGCGGGACAGATACGCAGTATTTT. Protein sequence: CASSVGAVGGTDTQYF.